The rows below give T cell receptor beta chains drawn from one sample of a study of T cells in Graves' hyperthyroidism and ophthalmopathy. TCRdb passed the multiplex PCR reads through MiXCR, listing each CDR3 protein once. The sample has hundreds of thousands of distinct CDR3 sequences; around 15% are singletons. Sequenced sample: blood. These receptors were collected from a woman aged 18-30 years with Graves' hyperthyroidism. The CDR3 runs from the conserved cysteine through the conserved F or W. Fields, in order: J gene, V gene, clone size, D gene, CDR3 protein, CDR3 DNA. D genes are given only for firm matches. Clone size is stated in some rows and not others, as once, few, many or a class when expanded.

TRBJ2-7 | TRBV7-9 | many | TRBD2 | CASSPDRALILAGGPISYEQYF | TGTGCCAGCAGCCCCGACAGGGCCCTGATACTAGCGGGAGGGCCAATCTCCTACGAGCAGTACTTC
TRBJ1-5 | TRBV6-1 | many | TRBD1 | CASSRNGGQGGSQPQHF | TGTGCCAGCAGTCGTAATGGGGGACAGGGTGGAAGTCAGCCCCAGCATTTT
TRBJ2-1 | TRBV20-1 | . | TRBD2 | CSGGLAANEQFF | TGCAGTGGGGGTCTAGCGGCAAATGAGCAGTTCTTC
TRBJ2-1 | TRBV6-1 | few | TRBD2 | CASSRELAASYNEQFF | TGTGCCAGCAGTCGAGAGCTAGCGGCCTCCTACAATGAGCAGTTCTTC
TRBJ2-3 | TRBV20-1 | many | TRBD2 | CSARDMREGTLGDTQYF | TGCAGTGCTAGAGATATGCGGGAGGGGACGCTAGGAGATACGCAGTATTTT
TRBJ2-3 | TRBV7-8 | many | TRBD1 | CASSLAHGTGEDTQYF | TGTGCCAGCAGCTTAGCCCACGGGACAGGGGAAGATACGCAGTATTTT
TRBJ1-1 | TRBV30 | few | . | CAWSVPGGVTEAFF | TGTGCCTGGAGTGTACCGGGGGGTGTCACTGAAGCTTTCTTT
TRBJ2-1 | TRBV12-3/TRBV12-4 | many | TRBD2 | CASATWASGNEQFF | TGTGCCAGCGCAACATGGGCTAGCGGCAATGAGCAGTTCTTC
TRBJ2-5 | TRBV7-9 | . | . | CASSSGDATQYF | TGTGCCAGCAGCTCAGGGGATGCGACCCAGTACTTC
TRBJ2-1 | TRBV24-1 | . | . | CATSDWGAGARSYNEQFF | TGTGCCACCAGTGATTGGGGGGCAGGGGCGCGTTCCTACAATGAGCAGTTCTTC
TRBJ1-2 | TRBV11-2 | many | . | CASSPHRVIEHYGYTF | TGTGCCAGCAGCCCTCACAGGGTAATCGAGCACTATGGCTACACCTTC
TRBJ2-1 | TRBV29-1 | many | . | CTGFSLSYNEQFF | TGCACCGGTTTTTCCCTCTCCTACAATGAGCAGTTCTTC
TRBJ1-4 | TRBV28 | . | . | CASSSGFGKLFF | TGTGCCAGCAGTTCAGGGTTCGGAAAACTGTTTTTT
TRBJ1-1 | TRBV6-9 | few | TRBD1 | CASSYPTGQGGAEAFF | TGTGCCAGCAGTTACCCCACCGGACAGGGAGGGGCTGAAGCTTTCTTT
TRBJ2-2 | TRBV27 | few | TRBD2 | CASSRSGRPGELFF | TGTGCCAGCAGTCGATCCGGGAGGCCGGGGGAGCTGTTTTTT
TRBJ2-1 | TRBV7-9 | . | TRBD2 | CANSILAGGREQFF | TGTGCCAACAGCATACTAGCGGGAGGTAGGGAGCAGTTCTTC
TRBJ1-1 | TRBV30 | many | . | CAWRWGVEAFF | TGTGCCTGGAGGTGGGGGGTTGAAGCTTTCTTT
TRBJ1-2 | TRBV30 | . | TRBD1 | CAWSASTWDRANYGYTF | TGTGCCTGGAGTGCCAGCACCTGGGACAGGGCGAACTATGGCTACACCTTC
TRBJ2-3 | TRBV29-1 | many | . | CSVAGGIPSLADTQYF | TGCAGCGTTGCGGGCGGGATTCCGAGCCTGGCAGATACGCAGTATTTT
TRBJ2-3 | TRBV3-1 | few | . | CASVRTGSTDTQYF | TGTGCCAGCGTGCGAACTGGGAGCACAGATACGCAGTATTTT
TRBJ2-7 | TRBV20-1 | few | TRBD1 | CSATDRGGYEQYF | TGCAGTGCTACCGACAGGGGCGGGTACGAGCAGTACTTC
TRBJ2-3 | TRBV28 | few | TRBD2 | CASSSSTGTSGRVRGTDTQYF | TGTGCCAGCAGTTCTTCCACCGGGACTAGCGGGAGGGTAAGGGGCACAGATACGCAGTATTTT
TRBJ1-6 | TRBV7-9 | . | . | CASSLVVASYNSPLHF | TGTGCCAGCAGCTTAGTTGTAGCATCCTATAATTCACCCCTCCACTTT
TRBJ2-1 | TRBV12-3/TRBV12-4 | many | TRBD2 | CASSKRESSYNEQFF | TGTGCCAGCAGCAAGCGGGAGAGCTCCTACAATGAGCAGTTCTTC
TRBJ2-7 | TRBV11-2 | many | . | CASSASVVYEQYF | TGTGCCAGCAGCGCCAGCGTGGTCTACGAGCAGTACTTC
TRBJ1-2 | TRBV27 | . | . | CASSFLTGYHGYTF | TGTGCCAGCAGTTTCCTGACGGGGTACCATGGCTACACCTTC
TRBJ2-3 | TRBV20-1 | many | . | CSAVGHTDTQYF | TGCAGTGCTGTAGGGCACACAGATACGCAGTATTTT
TRBJ1-1 | TRBV20-1 | few | . | CSARVRGSKYTEAFF | TGCAGTGCTAGAGTTCGTGGCAGCAAATACACTGAAGCTTTCTTT
TRBJ2-6 | TRBV27 | . | . | CASSQTGSGANVLTF | TGTGCCAGCAGTCAAACAGGGTCTGGGGCCAACGTCCTGACTTTC
TRBJ1-3 | TRBV6-5 | . | . | CASSYSWQSSGNTIYF | TGTGCCAGCAGTTACTCGTGGCAGTCGTCTGGAAACACCATATATTTT
TRBJ2-2 | TRBV5-1 | . | . | CASSPSAANTGELFF | TGCGCCAGCAGCCCATCGGCCGCGAACACCGGGGAGCTGTTTTTT
TRBJ2-1 | TRBV7-2 | . | . | CASSLAQGPYEQFF | TGTGCCAGCAGCTTAGCCCAGGGGCCCTACGAGCAGTTCTTC
TRBJ1-5 | TRBV20-1 | many | . | CSASRGVRGNQPQHF | TGCAGTGCTAGTAGAGGGGTGCGAGGCAATCAGCCCCAGCATTTT
TRBJ2-1 | TRBV24-1 | many | . | CATSEGSGSYNEQFF | TGTGCCACCAGTGAAGGGTCTGGCTCCTACAATGAGCAGTTCTTC
TRBJ2-6 | TRBV20-1 | . | . | CSASYGGANVLTF | TGCAGTGCTAGTTATGGTGGGGCCAACGTCCTGACTTTC
TRBJ1-5 | TRBV19 | . | TRBD1 | CASSDRDQPQHF | TGTGCCAGTAGTGACAGGGACCAGCCCCAGCATTTT
TRBJ2-7 | TRBV12-3/TRBV12-4 | few | . | CASTTRGYEQYF | TGTGCCAGCACCACTAGGGGCTACGAGCAGTACTTC
TRBJ1-6 | TRBV12-3/TRBV12-4 | many | . | CASRGWRGKSPLHF | TGTGCCAGCCGAGGGTGGAGGGGGAAATCACCCCTCCACTTT
TRBJ1-1 | TRBV11-1 | many | TRBD1 | CASSSASPRQGVNTEAFF | TGTGCCAGCAGCTCCGCCTCCCCCCGACAGGGCGTGAACACTGAAGCTTTCTTT
TRBJ1-1 | TRBV30 | many | . | CAWSFRNLLNTEAFF | TGTGCCTGGAGTTTCCGAAACCTATTGAACACTGAAGCTTTCTTT